What follows are 10 T cell receptor beta chains derived from one specimen sequenced in a study of Ad26.COV2.S vaccination and SARS-CoV-2 variants. The treatment denotes: about 20 received Ad26.COV2.S at low or high dose, single or two shots; about 5 received placebo; per-sample allocation not given. Sample collection was performed on day 63 after the first vaccine or placebo injection. The assay was immunoSEQ multiplex PCR, and TCRdb's table has in-frame clones only and misses some. The sample carries some 330,000 clones, roughly 88% recorded once. The specimen comprised peripheral blood, sampled in a trial of Ad26.COV2.S vaccine versus placebo. The receptors were gathered from a person aged 18-60 years who received the Ad26.COV2.S COVID-19 vaccine or a placebo.

The rearrangement uses TRBV7-9 and TRBJ1-4, with D possibly being TRBD1 (6 bases). The germline V and J ends were trimmed by 8 bases and 2 bases, with 18 bases remaining between them. This CDR3 spans 16 amino acids. Per germline, CDR1 SEHNR and CDR2 FQNEAQ (reference sequence). The CDR3 DNA reads TGTGCCAGCCGCTGGAGGGGGAGTTTGACTAATGAAAAACTGTTTTTT. This sequence encodes CASRWRGSLTNEKLFF.

This clone occurred once. The V and J genes are TRBV11-3 and TRBJ2-2; 12 bases are shared with TRBD2. Germline CDR1 reads SGHNT; CDR2 reads YENEEA. The CDR3 contains 16 residues. Trimming removed 5 bases from V and 4 bases from J; junction bases left unmatched: 5. Here the CDR3 reads CASSPGLAGFTGELFF. The CDR3 DNA follows: TGTGCCAGCAGCCCAGGACTAGCGGGGTTCACCGGGGAGCTGTTTTTT.

The rearrangement joins TRBV5-4 to TRBJ2-7; D unresolved. Germline loops: CDR1 SGHNT, CDR2 YYREEE (reference sequence). The germline V and J ends were trimmed by 4 bases and 0 bases, with 11 bases remaining between them. The length of the CDR3 is 14 residues. The CDR3 DNA is TGTGCCAGCAGCCTAGGAAGGAGCTCCTACGAGCAGTACTTC. This gives the protein CASSLGRSSYEQYF.

For the CDR3, the DNA is TGTGCCAGCAGCTCTACACAACGGGGGTTATGGGACACTGAAGCTTTCTTT. Translation: CASSSTQRGLWDTEAFF. V gene TRBV7-9 combines with J gene TRBJ1-1; possible D gene TRBD1, 5 bases. With 4 bases removed from V and 3 bases from J, the gap between germline ends came to 21 bases. Germline CDR1 SEHNR, CDR2 FQNEAQ (reference sequence). The CDR3 consists of 17 residues.

The V gene is TRBV19, the J gene TRBJ1-1; 7 nucleotides align to TRBD1. Germline assignment: CDR1 LNHDA and CDR2 SQIVND (reference sequence). The length of the CDR3 is 20 residues. The V segment lost 1 base and the J segment 5 bases; nucleotides outside the gene matches: 22. The CDR3 sequence: CASSIAPLTSPTGRLTEAFF. CDR3 nucleotides: TGTGCCAGTAGTATAGCCCCCTTGACGAGCCCGACAGGGAGACTTACTGAAGCTTTCTTT.

This chain uses TRBV20-1 with TRBJ2-3; D is possibly TRBD1 or TRBD2 (6 bases each). V gave up 3 bases and J gave up 7 bases, with 11 bases separating them. The CDR3 is 12 amino acids. Germline V gene sequence: CDR1 DFQATT, CDR2 SNEGSKA (reference sequence). Written as DNA, the CDR3 is TGCAGTGCTAGTAGGGGGGAGAATACGCAGTATTTT. Its translation is CSASRGENTQYF.

In its sample, this clone was seen once. The rearrangement uses TRBV6-5 and TRBJ2-1; D may be TRBD1 or TRBD2 (6 bases each). Trimming left V 2 bases short and J 5 bases short, with 10 bases between. There are 14 residues in the CDR3. Germline V gene sequence: CDR1 MNHEY, CDR2 SVGAGI. CDR3 DNA: TGTGCCAGCAGTTACGGGGGGCCGCACAATGAGCAGTTCTTC. Protein: CASSYGGPHNEQFF.

The gene calls are TRBV10-3 and TRBJ1-4, with D possibly TRBD1 on 5 matching bases. CDR3 size: 14 residues. Germline CDR1 ENHRY, CDR2 SYGVKD. V was pared by 3 bases and J by 5 bases, with 10 bases between. The CDR3 DNA sequence: TGTGCCATCAGTGATGGGGGACCGAATGAAAAACTGTTTTTT. Its protein is CAISDGGPNEKLFF.

The gene calls are TRBV19 and TRBJ1-6, with D tentatively TRBD1 (5 bases). This CDR3 comprises 16 residues. Germline V gene sequence: CDR1 LNHDA, CDR2 SQIVND (reference sequence). V dropped 10 bases and J dropped 0 bases, with 16 bases sitting between them. The CDR3 DNA reads TGTGCCACCAGCTCGGGGACGAGCTCCTATAATTCACCCCTCCACTTT. It specifies CATSSGTSSYNSPLHF.

This chain joins TRBV9 and TRBJ2-2; 11 positions agree with TRBD2. CDR3 length: 16 amino acids. The germline V gene encodes CDR1 SGDLS and CDR2 YYNGEE. The J segment lost 4 bases and the V segment lost 3 bases, leaving 5 bases of the junction unmatched. The CDR3 is CASSATSGGLTGELFF. The CDR3 DNA follows: TGTGCCAGCAGCGCTACTAGCGGGGGCCTCACCGGGGAGCTGTTTTTT.